A single sample gave rise to the 25 T cell receptor beta chains below, sequenced in a study of patients and donors after allogeneic stem cell transplantation. Via MiXCR, TCRdb re-called the RT-PCR reads, giving one row per CDR3 protein. Found here are about a million distinct CDR3 sequences, about 20% of them singletons; the top ten hold 6%. The sequencing sample was made of blood, either unsorted or a sorted T cell fraction (not recorded which). The receptors were gathered from a human donor who was either an allogeneic HSCT recipient or a stem cell or donor lymphocyte infusion donor (not recorded which). It is not recorded whose cells these are; they may come from a transplant donor.

This clonotype was observed a single time. The chain is built from TRBV7-9 and TRBJ2-3; TRBD2 matches at 7 bases. Trimming at V came to 3 bases and at J to 0 bases, leaving 6 bases not matched to a gene. CDR1 is SEHNR and CDR2 is FQNEAQ in the germline V gene (reference sequence). This CDR3 spans 16 amino acids. The CDR3 DNA follows: TGTGCCAGCAGCTTTGACCGGCGGGAGAGCACAGATACGCAGTATTTT. The encoded protein is CASSFDRRESTDTQYF.

This clonotype was observed many times. CDR3 residues: CASSAGEQFF. Here the CDR3 DNA reads TGTGCCAGCTCAGCGGGGGAGCAGTTCTTC. J is TRBJ2-1 and V is TRBV6-2 or TRBV6-3; 7 nucleotides agree with TRBD2. Per the germline V gene, CDR1 is MNHEY and CDR2 is SVGEGT. This CDR3 spans 10 amino acids. J lost 10 bases, V lost 8 bases, and 2 bases had no gene match.

The chain has TRBV7-9 and TRBJ1-5, with a tentative D call TRBD1 (5 bases). Germline V gene lookup returns CDR1 SEHNR and CDR2 FQNEAQ (reference sequence). The CDR3 is 14 amino acids. V was pared by 5 bases and J by 9 bases, with 17 bases between. The CDR3 region is CASSPGPTLGPQHF. CDR3 DNA: TGTGCCAGCAGCCCGGGACCAACCCTAGGGCCCCAGCATTTT. Using reference TRBV7-9 and TRBJ1-5 for the parts outside the CDR3, the full variable domain is DTGVSQNPRHKITKRGQNVTFRCDPISEHNRLYWYRQTLGQGPEFLTYFQNEAQLEKSRLLSDRFSAERPKGSFSTLEIQRTEQGDSAMYLCASSPGPTLGPQHFGDGTRLSIL.

The genes are TRBV20-1 and TRBJ2-7; D not resolved. This CDR3 is built from 11 residues. Between the trimmed V and J ends, which lost 5 bases and 3 bases, there was a span of 8 bases. CDR1 is DFQATT, CDR2 SNEGSKA, per germline (reference sequence). The CDR3 here is CSAVIDYEQYF. Written as DNA, the CDR3 is TGCAGTGCTGTTATAGACTACGAGCAGTACTTC.

The rearrangement uses TRBV7-3 and TRBJ2-6, with a possible D match to TRBD1 (5 bases). This CDR3 is 16 amino acids long. V gave up 6 bases and J gave up 2 bases, with 14 bases separating them. Germline V gene sequence: CDR1 SGHTA, CDR2 FQGTGA. CDR3 sequence reads: CASRQDSHTGANVLTF. The CDR3 nucleotides are TGTGCCAGCAGGCAAGACAGTCACACTGGGGCCAACGTCCTGACTTTC.

The CDR3 is CASSAPSGHETQYF. In nucleotides, the CDR3 is TGTGCCAGCAGCGCTCCTAGCGGTCACGAGACCCAGTACTTC. The chain uses TRBV9 and TRBJ2-5; 7 nucleotides align to TRBD2. The CDR3 has 14 amino acids. Germline assignment: CDR1 SGDLS and CDR2 YYNGEE. With V trimmed by 3 bases and J by 5 bases, 7 bases remained unmatched.

This chain uses TRBV5-1 with TRBJ2-7, with TRBD1 matching 10 bases. Germline V gene data show CDR1 as SGHRS and CDR2 as YFSETQ. CDR3 size: 14 residues. The V and J ends lost 3 bases and 6 bases, in that order; junction bases with no gene match: 6. CDR3 amino acids: CASSSGTGAFEQYF. CDR3 bases: TGCGCCAGCAGCTCCGGGACAGGGGCCTTCGAGCAGTACTTC.

CDR3 coding DNA: TGTGCCAGCAGCGTTTCTACAGGGCGAGTGGGTGACAATGAGCAGTTCTTC. This encodes CASSVSTGRVGDNEQFF. This rearrangement joins TRBV9 to TRBJ2-1; maybe TRBD1 (6 bases). V was pared by 2 bases and J by 5 bases, with 20 bases between. CDR3 length equals 17 residues. Germline V CDR1 and CDR2: SGDLS, YYNGEE.

CDR3 coding DNA: TGTGCCATCAGAGAAGGGTTAACAGATACGCAGTATTTT. It is translated as CAIREGLTDTQYF. The chain employs TRBV10-3 and TRBJ2-3; the D is unclear. Trimming removed 6 bases at V and 3 bases at J, with 10 bases between. The germline V gene encodes CDR1 ENHRY and CDR2 SYGVKD. The CDR3 extends over 13 amino acids.

This chain uses TRBV5-1 with TRBJ2-7, with 8 bases identical to TRBD2. The CDR3 has 17 residues. The germline CDR1 and CDR2 sequences are SGHRS and YFSETQ. V shed 3 bases, J shed 3 bases, and the junction held 14 bases outside the gene matches. DNA of the CDR3: TGCGCCAGCAGCTGGGGTCCCGGGACTAGGTATGTCTACGAGCAGTACTTC. It translates to CASSWGPGTRYVYEQYF.

V is TRBV30 and J is TRBJ2-1; TRBD2 matches at 9 bases. The CDR3 extends over 17 amino acids. V lost 1 base to trimming and J lost 3 bases; unmatched junction nucleotides: 10. In germline, CDR1 is GTSNPN, CDR2 SVGIG (reference sequence). The CDR3 protein is CAWSGSVGTSNYNEQFF. CDR3 sequence (DNA): TGTGCCTGGAGTGGGTCTGTAGGGACTAGCAACTACAATGAGCAGTTCTTC.

This clonotype was seen more than once but under ten times. The V and J genes are TRBV10-3 and TRBJ2-4; D possibly uses TRBD1 or TRBD2 (5 bases each). Trimming cost V 2 bases and J 5 bases, with 16 bases left between them. CDR1 ENHRY and CDR2 SYGVKD come from the germline V gene. The CDR3 has 16 residues. This CDR3 is CAISEPHPGRQNIQYF. The CDR3 DNA reads TGTGCCATCAGTGAGCCTCACCCGGGACGACAAAACATTCAGTACTTC.

The chain carries TRBV20-1 and TRBJ1-1; a weak D match, TRBD1 (5 bases). The CDR3 consists of 15 residues. V was pared by 0 bases and J by 2 bases, with 13 bases between. Germline values: CDR1 DFQATT, CDR2 SNEGSKA (reference sequence). The CDR3 region is CSARDHMGPNTEAFF. The CDR3 DNA follows: TGCAGTGCTAGAGATCACATGGGACCAAACACTGAAGCTTTCTTT.

The chain combines TRBV7-3 with TRBJ2-2; TRBD2 aligns across 9 bases. Losses at the gene ends were 0 bases for V and 6 bases for J; bases not matched to a gene: 5. Germline loops: CDR1 SGHTA, CDR2 FQGTGA. CDR3 length equals 16 residues. The CDR3 is CASSLTLAGGAGELFF. DNA for the CDR3: TGTGCCAGCAGCTTAACACTAGCGGGTGGTGCCGGGGAGCTGTTTTTT.

This chain joins TRBV28 and TRBJ1-6; D is ambiguous. Germline loops: CDR1 MDHEN, CDR2 SYDVKM. V was clipped by 6 bases and J by 7 bases, with 10 bases between them. This CDR3 spans 13 amino acids. The CDR3 loop reads CASSGRFNSPLHF. CDR3 nucleotides: TGTGCCAGCAGCGGGAGGTTCAATTCACCCCTCCACTTT. The variable domain in full, completed from reference TRBV28 and TRBJ1-6, reads DVKVTQSSRYLVKRTGEKVFLECVQDMDHENMFWYRQDPGLGLRLIYFSYDVKMKEKGDIPEGYSVSREKKERFSLILESASTNQTSMYLCASSGRFNSPLHFGNGTRLTVT.

This clonotype was found a few times. The gene calls are TRBV27 and TRBJ2-3; D is unclear. Germline lookup yields CDR1 MNHEY and CDR2 SMNVEV (reference sequence). The CDR3 contains 15 residues. The germline V and J ends were trimmed by 7 bases and 5 bases, with 19 bases remaining between them. In nucleotides, the CDR3 is TGTGCCAGCACCCTCGCCGGCTCCTACAGAGATACGCAGTATTTT. The encoded protein is CASTLAGSYRDTQYF.

The V call is TRBV6-5, the J call TRBJ1-1, with D unresolved. V was trimmed by 3 bases and J by 3 bases, leaving 14 bases between them. Looked up from germline, CDR1 is MNHEY and CDR2 is SVGAGI. The CDR3 runs 15 residues. The CDR3 region has the DNA TGTGCCAGCAGTTATCAGCTCGATGTCGACACTGAAGCTTTCTTT. This sequence encodes CASSYQLDVDTEAFF.

This clonotype was seen only once. This chain links TRBV6-1 with TRBJ1-5; the D gene is possibly TRBD1 (6 bases). Between the trimmed V and J ends, which lost 6 bases and 0 bases, there was a span of 12 bases. This CDR3 contains 15 residues. Germline V gives CDR1 MNHNS, CDR2 SASEGT. The CDR3 DNA reads as TGTGCCAGCAGGGGAGGACAGTATAGCAATCAGCCCCAGCATTTT. Translated, it gives CASRGGQYSNQPQHF.

This chain joins TRBV15 and TRBJ2-3; 9 bases are shared with TRBD2. CDR1 is LNHNV and CDR2 is YYDKDF in the germline V gene (reference sequence). This CDR3 spans 17 amino acids. With V trimmed by 3 bases and J by 2 bases, 9 bases remained unmatched. CDR3 sequence reads: CATSSQRLAVVTDTQYF. For the CDR3, the DNA is TGTGCCACCAGCAGTCAAAGACTAGCGGTAGTCACAGATACGCAGTATTTT.

The chain recombines TRBV27 with TRBJ1-1, with 8 bases matching TRBD1. The V gene's germline CDR1 is MNHEY and CDR2 SMNVEV (reference sequence). The CDR3 is made up of 12 amino acids. J gave up 10 bases and V 4 bases, and 5 bases lay outside the gene matches. CDR3 loop: CASSSGQGLAFF. The CDR3 region has the DNA TGTGCCAGCAGTTCAGGACAGGGTTTAGCTTTCTTT.

This clonotype was seen only a few times. V is TRBV6-5 and J is TRBJ2-7; D tentatively fits TRBD1 or TRBD2 (7 bases each). The CDR3 spans 15 residues. Trimming took off 4 bases at V and 5 bases at J, with 18 bases between the two ends. The V gene's germline CDR1 is MNHEY and CDR2 SVGAGI. CDR3 amino acids: CASSLQGRGWDEQYF. CDR3 in DNA: TGTGCCAGCAGTTTACAGGGGAGGGGATGGGACGAGCAGTACTTC.

This rearrangement joins TRBV12-3 or TRBV12-4 to TRBJ2-7, with D uncertain. There are 12 residues in the CDR3. Trimming cost V 5 bases and J 6 bases, with 11 bases left between them. This CDR3 is CASSNEAAEQYF. DNA for the CDR3: TGTGCCAGCAGTAACGAGGCGGCCGAGCAGTACTTC.

This clonotype was seen a handful of times. This rearrangement joins TRBV7-9 to TRBJ1-2; D is unclear. V dropped 5 bases and J dropped 4 bases, with 11 bases sitting between them. Germline CDR1 is SEHNR and CDR2 is FQNEAQ (reference sequence). This CDR3 region has 13 residues. CDR3 in amino acids: CASSHRASYGYTF. For the CDR3, the DNA is TGTGCCAGCAGCCATCGGGCCAGCTATGGCTACACCTTC.

The chain employs TRBV5-1 and TRBJ2-7; 10 positions agree with TRBD1. Germline trimming cut 7 bases from V and 2 bases from J; bases unmatched to any gene: 6. CDR1 is SGHRS, CDR2 YFSETQ, per germline. The CDR3 has 14 residues. The CDR3 DNA follows: TGCGCCAGCGTTCGGGACAGGGGCCCCTACGAGCAGTACTTC. Its protein is CASVRDRGPYEQYF. Complete variable domain (other parts from reference TRBV5-1 and TRBJ2-7): KAGVTQTPRYLIKTRGQQVTLSCSPISGHRSVSWYQQTPGQGLQFLFEYFSETQRNKGNFPGRFSGRQFSNSRSEMNVSTLELGDSALYLCASVRDRGPYEQYFGPGTRLTVT.

CDR3 sequence: CATSEPDRVVETQYF. The CDR3 coding sequence is TGTGCCACCAGTGAACCGGACAGGGTGGTGGAGACCCAGTACTTC. The chain uses TRBV24-1 and TRBJ2-5; 8 positions match TRBD1. Germline-derived CDR1 and CDR2 are KGHDR and SFDVKD. Trimming cost V 4 bases and J 5 bases; bases outside gene matches: 8. The CDR3 has 15 residues.